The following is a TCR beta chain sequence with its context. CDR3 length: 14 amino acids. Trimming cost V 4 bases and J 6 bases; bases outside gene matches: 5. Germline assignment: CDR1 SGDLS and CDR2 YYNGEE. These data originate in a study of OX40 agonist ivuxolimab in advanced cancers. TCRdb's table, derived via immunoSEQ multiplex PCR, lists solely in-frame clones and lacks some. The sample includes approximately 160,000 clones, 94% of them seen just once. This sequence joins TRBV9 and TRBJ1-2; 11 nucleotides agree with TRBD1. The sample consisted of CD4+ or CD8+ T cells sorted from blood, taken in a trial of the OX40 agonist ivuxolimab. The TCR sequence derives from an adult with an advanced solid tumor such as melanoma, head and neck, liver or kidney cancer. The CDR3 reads CASSPSGQGDGYTF. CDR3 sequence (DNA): TGTGCCAGCAGCCCTTCGGGACAGGGGGATGGCTACACCTTC.